A selection of T cell receptor beta chains follows, all from one sample in a study of blood T cell repertoires in COVID-19. Assay used: immunoSEQ multiplex PCR; TCRdb lists only in-frame clones, some missing. Of 60,000 or so clones listed, around four fifths are singletons. What was sequenced was peripheral blood. All receptors come from a man in his fifties or sixties with acute or convalescent COVID-19. Each CDR3 is given with its conserved first and last residue. A D gene is named only where the DNA matches it firmly. The size entry is marked missing in some rows and otherwise reads once, few, many or a size class.

TRBD1,NA,TRBV7-2,TRBJ1-6,TGTGCCAGCAGCGAACAGGGGACGAATTCACCCCTCCACTTT,CASSEQGTNSPLHF
TRBD1,NA,TRBV2,TRBJ1-5,TGTGCCAGCAGGAGGGACAGGGGGTACGATAGCAATCAGCCCCAGCATTTT,CASRRDRGYDSNQPQHF
NA,NA,TRBV28,TRBJ1-1,TGTGCCAGCACCGGTGCGGGGGGGACTGAAGCTTTCTTT,CASTGAGGTEAFF
TRBD1,NA,TRBV5-1,TRBJ2-3,TGCGCCAGCAGCCGGGACAGGGGTAGCACAGATACGCAGTATTTT,CASSRDRGSTDTQYF
NA,NA,TRBV5-1,TRBJ1-2,TGCGCCAGCAGCTTGTCCCCCCGAGACAGCCATCAAGGCTACACCTTC,CASSLSPRDSHQGYTF
TRBD1,NA,TRBV5-6,TRBJ2-1,TGTGCCAGCAGCTCACGGACAGGATGGAATGAGCAGTTCTTC,CASSSRTGWNEQFF
NA,few,TRBV4-1,TRBJ1-1,TGCGCCAGCAGCCAAGGAAGAGGAGAGGGCACTGAAGCTTTCTTT,CASSQGRGEGTEAFF
NA,NA,TRBV10-3,TRBJ2-7,TGTGCCATCAGTGAGTGGACTCAAGAGCAGTACTTC,CAISEWTQEQYF
TRBD1,NA,TRBV11-2,TRBJ2-2,TGTGCCAGCAGCGCGCGACAGGGAACCGGGGAGCTGTTTTTT,CASSARQGTGELFF
NA,NA,TRBV18,TRBJ2-3,TGTGCCAGCTCACCATTGGCAGGGCGCACAGATACGCAGTATTTT,CASSPLAGRTDTQYF
TRBD1,NA,TRBV7-9,TRBJ1-2,TGTGCCAGCAGCGGGTGGCGGCCCACAGGGGCGAGGGATGGCTACACCTTC,CASSGWRPTGARDGYTF
NA,NA,TRBV30,TRBJ1-1,TGTGCCTGGAGTGTAACAGGGCCTGAAGCTTTCTTT,CAWSVTGPEAFF
NA,NA,TRBV5-1,TRBJ1-2,TGCGCCAGCAGCTTGGGCAGGTCCGGGGATTATGGCTACACCTTC,CASSLGRSGDYGYTF
TRBD1,NA,TRBV24-1,TRBJ1-2,TGTGCCACCAGCTTAGGAGACAGGGCGTCGGGCTACACCTTC,CATSLGDRASGYTF
NA,NA,TRBV5-4,TRBJ2-3,TGTGCCAGCAGCTCACAGGGCTACGCAGATACGCAGTATTTT,CASSSQGYADTQYF
TRBD2,NA,TRBV6-5,TRBJ2-1,TGTGCCAGCAGGATACTAGCGGGGGCACACAATGAGCAGTTCTTC,CASRILAGAHNEQFF
NA,NA,TRBV6-5,TRBJ1-2,TGTGCCAGCACAGAGGGGGGGCTCAGGAGGGGCTACACCTTC,CASTEGGLRRGYTF
NA,NA,TRBV7-2,TRBJ1-5,TGTGCCAGCAGCTTAGACCATACCCCCCTTAGGCCCCAGCATTTT,CASSLDHTPLRPQHF
TRBD1,once,TRBV9,TRBJ1-6,TGTGCCAGCAGCGCGGGAGGGACAGGGGTCAATTCACCCCTCCACTTT,CASSAGGTGVNSPLHF
NA,NA,TRBV27,TRBJ1-5,TGTGCCAGCAGTTTATCGATTCGAGCTCCATATCAGCCCCAGCATTTT,CASSLSIRAPYQPQHF
NA,NA,TRBV5-4,TRBJ2-3,TGTGCCAGCAGCTCGGGCGGGGCCGGGTTTGGTGAAACAGATACGCAGTATTTT,CASSSGGAGFGETDTQYF
TRBD1,NA,TRBV5-6,TRBJ1-2,TGTGCCAGCAGTCCAGGGGACAGCGATAACTATGGCTACACCTTC,CASSPGDSDNYGYTF
TRBD2,NA,TRBV6-6,TRBJ2-7,TGTGCCAGCAGTTATGGGAGGGCCAAGCAGTACTTC,CASSYGRAKQYF
TRBD1,NA,TRBV6-5,TRBJ1-6,TGTGCCAGCAGTTTTTCCGGACAGGGGAAATCACCCCTCCACTTT,CASSFSGQGKSPLHF
NA,NA,TRBV2,TRBJ2-2,TGTGCCAGCTTAGGGGGGATGTTGAGCGGGACCCCCCTGGTCGCCGGGGAGCTGTTTTTT,CASLGGMLSGTPLVAGELFF
NA,NA,TRBV7-3,TRBJ2-6,TGTGCCAGCAGCACCAATGGGGGGAACGGGGCCAACGTCCTGACTTTC,CASSTNGGNGANVLTF
TRBD1,NA,TRBV19,TRBJ2-5,TGTGCCAGTAGCAGGACAGGGGGAGAGACCCAGTACTTC,CASSRTGGETQYF
NA,NA,TRBV6-5,TRBJ1-2,TGTGCCAGCAGCAGTGCAACCTCTAACTATGGCTACACCTTC,CASSSATSNYGYTF
TRBD1,NA,TRBV18,TRBJ2-1,TGTGCCAGCTCACCTCCAATTGGGACAGGGGGACCCGATGAGCAGTTCTTC,CASSPPIGTGGPDEQFF
TRBD1,NA,TRBV2,TRBJ1-1,TGTGCCAGCAGTTACAGGGGGCGCGACACTGAAGCTTTCTTT,CASSYRGRDTEAFF
NA,NA,TRBV10-2,TRBJ2-4,TGCGCCAGCAGTGAGTCATCGGGAAACATTCAGTACTTC,CASSESSGNIQYF
TRBD1,NA,TRBV11-2,TRBJ2-7,TGTGCCAGCAGTAATATGGGACAGTATTACGAGCAGTACTTC,CASSNMGQYYEQYF
NA,NA,TRBV4-1,TRBJ2-5,TGCGCCAGCAGCCAATTAGCAGTCGGTCAAGCGGAGACCCAGTACTTC,CASSQLAVGQAETQYF
TRBD2,NA,TRBV7-9,TRBJ2-1,TGTGCCAGCAGCTCCCAAGGGCTAGCGGGGGAGCAGTTCTTC,CASSSQGLAGEQFF
TRBD1,once,TRBV5-6,TRBJ1-4,TGTGCCAGCAGCTTAAGACAGGGGGCATTACAGGAAAAACTGTTTTTT,CASSLRQGALQEKLFF
NA,NA,TRBV11-2,TRBJ2-7,TGTGCCAGCAGCTTAGCCTACGGGTGGCAGAAGCAGTACTTC,CASSLAYGWQKQYF
NA,once,TRBV18,TRBJ1-4,TGTGCCAGCTCACCACCAAGTTCGGAGGGGCTGAATGAAAAACTGTTTTTT,CASSPPSSEGLNEKLFF
NA,NA,TRBV2,TRBJ1-5,TGTGCCAGCAGGGGAAGGACAGTCAATCAGCCCCAGCATTTT,CASRGRTVNQPQHF
NA,NA,TRBV13,TRBJ2-2,TGTGCCAGCAGCTTAGAAGAGGTGACAGGAGGTTCCGGGGAGCTGTTTTTT,CASSLEEVTGGSGELFF
NA,few,TRBV2,TRBJ1-1,TGTGCCAGCACGAGGGACACTGAAGCTTTCTTT,CASTRDTEAFF
NA,once,TRBV5-6,TRBJ1-2,TGTGCCAGCAGCTTCCTACAGAATTCTCATGGCTACACCTTC,CASSFLQNSHGYTF
NA,once,TRBV6-1,TRBJ1-6,TGTGCCAGCAGTGAAGATTCGACTTATTCACCCCTCCACTTT,CASSEDSTYSPLHF
TRBD1,few,TRBV5-4,TRBJ1-1,TGTGCCAGCAGCGTGGACAGGCTGGGCACTGAAGCTTTCTTT,CASSVDRLGTEAFF
NA,once,TRBV5-1,TRBJ1-6,TGCGCCAGCAGCTTGGTAGAGGTCCGGGGGAATTCACCCCTCCACTTT,CASSLVEVRGNSPLHF
NA,NA,TRBV4-1,TRBJ2-1,TGCGCCAGCAGCCCGCAGGACTATCCAACCCAGTTCTTC,CASSPQDYPTQFF
NA,few,TRBV2,TRBJ2-1,TGTGCCAGCACGCAACAGGGCTACAATGAGCAGTTCTTC,CASTQQGYNEQFF
TRBD1,NA,TRBV27,TRBJ1-1,TGTGCCAGCAGTTTTGGGACAGGGGGGACTGAAGCTTTCTTT,CASSFGTGGTEAFF
TRBD2,NA,TRBV14,TRBJ2-1,TGTGCCAGCAGCCCCCGCGGGGGGCCGGGGAATGAGCAGTTCTTC,CASSPRGGPGNEQFF
NA,NA,TRBV7-2,TRBJ2-7,TGTGCCAGCAGCTTTTTATCCAGGGACTACGAGCAGTACTTC,CASSFLSRDYEQYF
TRBD2,once,TRBV6-2/TRBV6-3,TRBJ2-7,TGTGCCAGCAGTCCCCAGCGGGGCGGGGAGTACTTC,CASSPQRGGEYF
NA,NA,TRBV25-1,TRBJ2-1,TGTGCCAGCAGTGATGCGCGGGGGCCATTGGATGAGCAGTTCTTC,CASSDARGPLDEQFF
TRBD1,NA,TRBV5-6,TRBJ2-2,TGTGCCAGCAGCCTATTTGGGGGACAGGGTACCGGGGAGCTGTTTTTT,CASSLFGGQGTGELFF
TRBD2,NA,TRBV4-1,TRBJ2-1,TGCGCCAGCAGCCAAGGTAGCGGGGGCTACAATGAGCAGTTCTTC,CASSQGSGGYNEQFF